This TCR beta chain emerged from a study of radiation and T cells in renal cell carcinoma. Clones were read by immunoSEQ multiplex PCR, and TCRdb kept only the in-frame ones, dropping some. The sample includes 90,000 to 95,000 clones, about 79% of them seen just once. Time point given: baseline pretreatment blood. Treatment described: 15 Gy SBRT to primary tumor, nephrectomy 4 weeks later. Study-level points and caveats: From baseline, blood top tumor clonotypes peaked at 2 weeks post-radiation. Without pretreatment biopsies, baseline tumor clonotype presence was undetermined.

About this clone: The antigen is unknown.

The clonotype comes from a man aged 55 to 70 with renal cell carcinoma. Source: blood, taken from a patient whose treatment included radiotherapy and nephrectomy.

CDR3 sequence: CASSVTGRGRTEAFF. The CDR3 DNA reads as TGTGCCAGCAGCGTGACCGGGAGGGGTCGGACTGAAGCTTTCTTT. V gene TRBV5-8 combines with J gene TRBJ1-1; D might be TRBD1 (5 bases). CDR3 length equals 15 residues. Germline CDR1 reads SGHTS; CDR2 reads YDEGEE. The germline V and J ends were trimmed by 4 bases and 5 bases, with 18 bases remaining between them.